This T cell receptor (beta chain) was profiled in a study of CD8+ T cells in alopecia areata. As for the study in general: Those treated were given oral tofacitinib at 5 to 10 mg twice daily. Broader study findings: Against the mouse data, patients shared TCRs less clearly, possibly for HLA reasons.

Described treatment: oral pan-JAK inhibitor, 5-10 mg twice daily. In each case, RNA was isolated and then reverse transcribed into cDNA as the sequencing template. Sequencing used immunoSEQ multiplex PCR; TCRdb keeps in-frame clones, though not all of them. Altogether 200,000 to 250,000 clones are present, approximately 40% being singletons, with the ten largest covering 2% to 3%. This CDR3 comprises 15 residues. The V gene's germline CDR1 is MGHRA and CDR2 YSYEKL. Germline trimming cut 3 bases from V and 9 bases from J; bases unmatched to any gene: 10. Points on this clone: Its matching antigen is unknown.

Sequences were derived from CD4+ T cells sorted from blood, sampled around week 36, from a patient treated with tofacitinib. The sequence was collected from a human donor with alopecia areata. This chain links TRBV4-1 with TRBJ1-5, with TRBD1 matching over 8 bases. The chain's CDR3 is CASSQAGTGAGPQHF. The CDR3 DNA follows: TGCGCCAGCAGCCAGGCTGGGACAGGCGCGGGGCCCCAGCATTTT.